This TCR beta chain appears in the sequencing data of a study of T cells in Graves' hyperthyroidism and ophthalmopathy. At least ten counts were recorded for this clonotype. Amplified regions were TCR beta CDR3 sequences from RNA transcripts. The primer set for the first-round RT-PCR of the TCR CDR3 was HTBI. TCRdb re-derived calls from the multiplex PCR reads in MiXCR, one entry per CDR3 protein. Of hundreds of thousands of distinct CDR3 sequences detected, approximately 15% appear once; the ten largest clones hold approximately 32%. V lost 6 bases and J lost 7, with 21 bases in between. This CDR3 is 15 amino acids long.

The chain combines TRBV12-3 or TRBV12-4 with TRBJ2-5; D perhaps matches TRBD1 (5 bases). This sequence originates from a woman aged 30 to 39 with Graves' hyperthyroidism. The sequenced sample consisted of blood. The CDR3 nucleotides read TGTGCCAGCAGCCCCTTAACAGGCGGCTACTGGACCCAGTACTTC. This gives the protein CASSPLTGGYWTQYF.